This T cell receptor (beta chain) is drawn from a study of cytomegalovirus exposure and HLA in healthy donors. Findings and caveats of the study: Associated with cytomegalovirus, according to the listing, were 150 to 200 TCR beta chains.

The PCR used 60 Vbeta and 13 Jbeta primers. Some clones are missing from TCRdb's copy, which holds only in-frame ones; the method was immunoSEQ multiplex PCR. The table lists just under 95,000 clones, more than 60% of them singletons. A remark on this clone: As yet, its antigen is unknown.

V lost 8 bases, J lost 2 bases, and 11 bases lay in between. The CDR3 runs to 13 residues. In germline, CDR1 is LGHNA, CDR2 YNFKEQ. V usage is TRBV4-2 and J usage is TRBJ2-3; D uncertain. The origin of this receptor is a man between 50 and 59 years old in good health and CMV-seropositive. Sequenced: PBMCs. The DNA for the CDR3 is TGTGCCAGCGTACAACCTGACACAGATACGCAGTATTTT. This gives the protein CASVQPDTDTQYF.